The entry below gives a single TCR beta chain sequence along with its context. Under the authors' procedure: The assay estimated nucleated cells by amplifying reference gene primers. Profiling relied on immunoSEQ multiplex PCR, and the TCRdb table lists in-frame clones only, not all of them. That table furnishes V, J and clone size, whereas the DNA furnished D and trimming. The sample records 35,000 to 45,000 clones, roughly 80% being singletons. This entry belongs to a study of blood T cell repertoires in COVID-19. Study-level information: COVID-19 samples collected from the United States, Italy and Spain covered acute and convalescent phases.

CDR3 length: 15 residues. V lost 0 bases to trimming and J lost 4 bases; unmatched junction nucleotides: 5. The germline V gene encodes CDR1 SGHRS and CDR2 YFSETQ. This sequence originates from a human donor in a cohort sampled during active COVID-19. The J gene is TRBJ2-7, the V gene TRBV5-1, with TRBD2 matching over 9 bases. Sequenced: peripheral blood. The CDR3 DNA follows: TGCGCCAGCAGCTTGGTTAGCGGGAGTTATTACGAGCAGTACTTC. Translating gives CASSLVSGSYYEQYF.